What follows are 6 T cell receptor beta chains derived from one specimen sequenced in a study of control samples from healthy donors and cancer patients. TCRdb's copy holds only in-frame clones and misses some; the assay was immunoSEQ multiplex PCR. The table has roughly 98,000 clones, approximately 95% seen once. Sequenced input: blood. Receptors originate from a man in his late teens or twenties in good health.

This chain uses TRBV28 with TRBJ1-1; 7 bases fit TRBD1. V was clipped by 6 bases and J by 6 bases; unmatched bases: 7. Per the germline V gene, CDR1 is MDHEN and CDR2 is SYDVKM. The CDR3 has 13 residues. The CDR3 protein is CASSPGTVAEAFF. The CDR3 DNA follows: TGTGCCAGCAGCCCTGGGACAGTCGCTGAAGCTTTCTTT.

This chain links TRBV9 with TRBJ1-4; D gene ambiguous. The CDR3 extends over 16 amino acids. Per germline, CDR1 SGDLS and CDR2 YYNGEE. The ends were cut back, 6 bases at V and 2 bases at J, with 17 bases in the middle. In DNA form, the CDR3 reads TGTGCCAGCACCTCGGGCGGCGTCATGACTAATGAAAAACTGTTTTTT. Encoded protein: CASTSGGVMTNEKLFF.

This clone has only one observation. V and J are TRBV7-8 and TRBJ1-2; 8 bases are shared with TRBD1. Germline CDR1 SGHVS, CDR2 FQNEAQ. The ends lost 5 bases at V and 5 bases at J; junction bases unmatched: 22. This CDR3 has 19 residues. The CDR3 nucleotides are TGTGCCAGCAGCCCCGGACAAGGTTCAGACAGGGGCGAACCTTATGGCTACACCTTC. This gives the protein CASSPGQGSDRGEPYGYTF.

The genes are TRBV9 and TRBJ2-1; D may correspond to TRBD1 or TRBD2 (6 bases each). Trimming left V 2 bases short and J 2 bases short, with 14 bases between. This CDR3 contains 16 residues. CDR1 is SGDLS, CDR2 YYNGEE, per germline. The CDR3 region is CASSVEGGGTYNEQFF. CDR3 nucleotide sequence: TGTGCCAGCAGCGTTGAGGGGGGAGGAACCTACAATGAGCAGTTCTTC.

Here the CDR3 reads CASSQDWRADTQYF. CDR3 nucleotides: TGCGCCAGCAGCCAAGATTGGCGGGCAGATACGCAGTATTTT. The gene calls are TRBV4-3 and TRBJ2-3, with D perhaps TRBD2 (5 bases). V was clipped by 0 bases and J by 4 bases, with 8 bases between them. Germline CDR1 reads LGHNA; CDR2 reads YSLEER. This CDR3 spans 14 amino acids.

V and J are TRBV6-5 and TRBJ1-2; no clear D gene. V was pared by 0 bases and J by 1 base, with 12 bases between. CDR1 MNHEY and CDR2 SVGAGI come from the germline V gene. The CDR3 runs 16 residues. The CDR3 DNA reads TGTGCCAGCAGTTACTCGTTGTTCTCCCTTAACTATGGCTACACCTTC. Its translation: CASSYSLFSLNYGYTF.